This is a list of T cell receptor beta chains from one sample in a study of STAT5B mutations in CD4+ large granular lymphocyte leukemia. Data came from immunoSEQ multiplex PCR; TCRdb stores just in-frame clones and leaves some out. In the table there are tens of thousands of clones, about four fifths of which are singletons. Sequencing was carried out using CD4+ T cells from blood buffy coats. Receptor source: a human donor in good health. CDR3s include the opening cysteine and the closing phenylalanine or tryptophan. Fields, in order: clone size, J gene, D gene, V gene, CDR3 protein, CDR3 DNA. D genes are given only for firm matches. Clone size, where shown, is once, few, many, or a class for clones that have expanded.

size: -
J: TRBJ2-1
D: -
V: TRBV5-4
CDR3: CASSLDPGNEQFF
DNA: TGTGCCAGCAGCTTGGACCCGGGCAATGAGCAGTTCTTC

size: -
J: TRBJ2-1
D: -
V: TRBV7-3
CDR3: CASSLMSTEQFF
DNA: TGTGCCAGCAGCTTAATGTCGACTGAGCAGTTCTTC

size: -
J: TRBJ1-5
D: -
V: TRBV28
CDR3: CASSLKGYRVVQPQHF
DNA: TGTGCCAGCAGCCTTAAGGGATACAGGGTAGTCCAGCCCCAGCATTTT

size: -
J: TRBJ1-1
D: -
V: TRBV11-2
CDR3: CASSLRVLRNTEAFF
DNA: TGTGCCAGCAGCTTAAGGGTCTTGAGGAACACTGAAGCTTTCTTT

size: -
J: TRBJ2-7
D: -
V: TRBV7-2
CDR3: CASSFLDQGFKDEQYF
DNA: TGTGCCAGCAGCTTTCTGGATCAGGGCTTCAAGGACGAGCAGTACTTC

size: -
J: TRBJ2-3
D: -
V: TRBV7-2
CDR3: CASSFQSTDTQYF
DNA: TGTGCCAGCAGCTTTCAGTCCACAGATACGCAGTATTTT

size: once
J: TRBJ2-5
D: -
V: TRBV27
CDR3: CASRLAGADEETQYF
DNA: TGTGCCAGCAGACTCGCCGGGGCGGACGAAGAGACCCAGTACTTC

size: -
J: TRBJ2-1
D: -
V: TRBV19
CDR3: CASSIEAAEIYNEQFF
DNA: TGTGCCAGTAGTATAGAAGCAGCGGAAATATACAATGAGCAGTTCTTC

size: few
J: TRBJ2-3
D: -
V: TRBV6-5
CDR3: CASSYGRTDTQYF
DNA: TGTGCCAGCAGTTACGGACGCACAGATACGCAGTATTTT

size: -
J: TRBJ2-3
D: -
V: TRBV19
CDR3: CASSIQGTGSATDTQYF
DNA: TGTGCCAGTAGTATCCAGGGAACAGGGTCTGCAACAGATACGCAGTATTTT

size: -
J: TRBJ2-1
D: TRBD2
V: TRBV2
CDR3: CASIQGLGGDNEQFF
DNA: TGTGCCAGCATTCAAGGACTAGGAGGGGACAATGAGCAGTTCTTC

size: -
J: TRBJ1-5
D: -
V: TRBV4-3
CDR3: CASSQDHSAGQPQHF
DNA: TGCGCCAGCAGCCAAGATCATTCGGCTGGTCAGCCCCAGCATTTT

size: -
J: TRBJ2-5
D: TRBD2
V: TRBV7-2
CDR3: CASSLGLAGVETQYF
DNA: TGTGCCAGCAGCTTAGGACTAGCGGGAGTAGAGACCCAGTACTTC

size: -
J: TRBJ2-3
D: -
V: TRBV10-1
CDR3: CASSEGAGTDTQYF
DNA: TGCGCCAGCAGTGAGGGGGCTGGTACAGATACGCAGTATTTT

size: -
J: TRBJ1-2
D: -
V: TRBV5-1
CDR3: CASSLAGGDYGYTF
DNA: TGCGCCAGCAGCTTGGCGGGGGGAGACTATGGCTACACCTTC

size: -
J: TRBJ1-5
D: -
V: TRBV7-2
CDR3: CASSLSSGVLNQPQHF
DNA: TGTGCCAGCAGCTTATCCTCCGGGGTCCTGAATCAGCCCCAGCATTTT

size: -
J: TRBJ2-5
D: TRBD2
V: TRBV30
CDR3: CAWSRTLAGGQETQYF
DNA: TGTGCCTGGAGTAGAACCCTAGCGGGAGGACAAGAGACCCAGTACTTC

size: -
J: TRBJ2-3
D: TRBD2
V: TRBV27
CDR3: CASSRSRPGGSTDTQYF
DNA: TGTGCCAGCAGTCGAAGTCGGCCGGGAGGAAGCACAGATACGCAGTATTTT

size: -
J: TRBJ2-2
D: TRBD1
V: TRBV9
CDR3: CASSAQGPGTGELFF
DNA: TGTGCCAGCAGCGCACAGGGGCCGGGGACCGGGGAGCTGTTTTTT

size: once
J: TRBJ2-3
D: TRBD2
V: TRBV9
CDR3: CASRGGLAGAADTQYF
DNA: TGTGCCAGCAGGGGGGGACTAGCGGGAGCGGCAGATACGCAGTATTTT

size: -
J: TRBJ2-1
D: -
V: TRBV27
CDR3: CASRLPSLSYNEQFF
DNA: TGTGCCAGCAGGCTCCCTAGCCTGTCCTACAATGAGCAGTTCTTC

size: -
J: TRBJ2-1
D: -
V: TRBV27
CDR3: CATKRQSYNEQFF
DNA: TGTGCCACCAAAAGACAGTCCTACAATGAGCAGTTCTTC

size: -
J: TRBJ2-5
D: -
V: TRBV14
CDR3: CASSQVETQYF
DNA: TGTGCCAGCAGCCAAGTTGAGACCCAGTACTTC

size: -
J: TRBJ2-1
D: TRBD2
V: TRBV4-3
CDR3: CASSHVSGGSYNEQFF
DNA: TGCGCCAGCAGCCATGTCTCGGGAGGCTCCTACAATGAGCAGTTCTTC

size: -
J: TRBJ2-7
D: TRBD2
V: TRBV6-5
CDR3: CASSYSLAGNSYEQYF
DNA: TGTGCCAGCAGTTACAGCCTAGCGGGGAACTCCTACGAGCAGTACTTC

size: -
J: TRBJ2-1
D: TRBD2
V: TRBV18
CDR3: CASSPPNSGLAGYNEQFF
DNA: TGTGCCAGCTCACCACCGAATTCGGGACTAGCGGGGTACAATGAGCAGTTCTTC

size: -
J: TRBJ1-1
D: TRBD1
V: TRBV30
CDR3: CAWTGQGLAEAFF
DNA: TGTGCCTGGACGGGACAGGGGCTCGCTGAAGCTTTCTTT

size: -
J: TRBJ2-7
D: -
V: TRBV20-1
CDR3: CSARDPYEQYF
DNA: TGCAGTGCTCGGGACCCCTACGAGCAGTACTTC

size: few
J: TRBJ2-7
D: TRBD1
V: TRBV10-3
CDR3: CAIRVDRVHEQYF
DNA: TGTGCCATCAGGGTGGACAGGGTCCACGAGCAGTACTTC

size: -
J: TRBJ2-3
D: -
V: TRBV11-2
CDR3: CASSIAPRGRAEDTQYF
DNA: TGTGCCAGCAGCATAGCCCCTAGGGGGAGGGCAGAAGATACGCAGTATTTT

size: -
J: TRBJ1-5
D: TRBD1
V: TRBV28
CDR3: CASRAAGGSQPQHF
DNA: TGTGCCAGCAGGGCGGCAGGGGGCAGTCAGCCCCAGCATTTT

size: few
J: TRBJ1-5
D: -
V: TRBV4-3
CDR3: CASSQERDQPQHF
DNA: TGCGCCAGCAGCCAAGAGAGGGATCAGCCCCAGCATTTT

size: -
J: TRBJ2-7
D: TRBD1
V: TRBV4-2
CDR3: CASSQVGIPGQVSYEQYF
DNA: TGTGCCAGCAGCCAAGTGGGAATTCCGGGACAGGTCTCCTACGAGCAGTACTTC

size: -
J: TRBJ2-3
D: -
V: TRBV7-2
CDR3: CASSPWRGIRDTQYF
DNA: TGTGCCAGCAGCCCGTGGAGAGGAATAAGAGATACGCAGTATTTT

size: -
J: TRBJ2-7
D: -
V: TRBV6-5
CDR3: CASSYRPGRPYEQYF
DNA: TGTGCCAGCAGTTACCGGCCAGGGAGGCCCTACGAGCAGTACTTC

size: once
J: TRBJ2-2
D: -
V: TRBV11-2
CDR3: CASSLVADITGELFF
DNA: TGTGCCAGCAGCTTAGTGGCGGATATAACCGGGGAGCTGTTTTTT

size: -
J: TRBJ2-7
D: TRBD1
V: TRBV7-2
CDR3: CASSLVAGQGYYEQYF
DNA: TGTGCCAGCAGCTTAGTGGCCGGACAGGGATACTACGAGCAGTACTTC

size: once
J: TRBJ2-5
D: TRBD1
V: TRBV5-1
CDR3: CASSLMGQGDQETQYF
DNA: TGCGCCAGCAGCTTGATGGGACAGGGGGACCAAGAGACCCAGTACTTC

size: -
J: TRBJ2-3
D: -
V: TRBV5-4
CDR3: CASSLAWVRTDTQYF
DNA: TGTGCCAGCAGCTTGGCCTGGGTTCGCACAGATACGCAGTATTTT